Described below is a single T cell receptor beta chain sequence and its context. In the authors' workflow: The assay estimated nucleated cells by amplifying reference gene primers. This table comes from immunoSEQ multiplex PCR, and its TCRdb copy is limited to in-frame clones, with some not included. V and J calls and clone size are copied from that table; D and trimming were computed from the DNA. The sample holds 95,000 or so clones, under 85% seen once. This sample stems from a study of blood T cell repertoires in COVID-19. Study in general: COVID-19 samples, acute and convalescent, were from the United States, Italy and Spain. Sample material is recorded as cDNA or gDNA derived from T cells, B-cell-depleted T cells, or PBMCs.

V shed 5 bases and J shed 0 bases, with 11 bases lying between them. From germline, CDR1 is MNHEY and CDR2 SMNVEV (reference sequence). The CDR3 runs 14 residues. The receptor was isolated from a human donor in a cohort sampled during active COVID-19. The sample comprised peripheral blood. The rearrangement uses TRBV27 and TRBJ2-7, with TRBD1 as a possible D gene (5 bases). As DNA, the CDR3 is TGTGCCAGCAGTGACAGCCTGCTCTCCTACGAGCAGTACTTC. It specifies CASSDSLLSYEQYF.